This passage covers 22 T cell receptor beta chains from one sample sequenced in a study of CD4+ T cells in melanoma. The table came from immunoSEQ multiplex PCR; TCRdb's copy has only in-frame clones and leaves some out. This sample has about 140,000 clones; about 93% occur once, and the top ten carry 1.5% to 1.7%. These receptors originate from a human donor with melanoma.

CDR3 coding DNA: TGTGCCAGCAGCTTGGGTGGACGTCAGGGAACCTACGAGCAGTACTTC. Its translation: CASSLGGRQGTYEQYF. This chain joins TRBV5-4 and TRBJ2-7, with a tentative D call TRBD1 (5 bases). The CDR3 consists of 16 residues. V lost 0 bases and J 2 bases, leaving 15 bases between the germline ends. CDR1 and CDR2 from the germline V gene are SGHNT and YYREEE (reference sequence).

The chain couples TRBV30 to TRBJ1-5; perhaps TRBD1 as D (6 bases). The CDR3 runs 14 residues. The ends were cut back, 0 bases at V and 2 bases at J, with 8 bases in the middle. Germline V CDR1 and CDR2: GTSNPN, SVGIG (reference sequence). The CDR3 sequence is CAWSVGGGNQPQHF. CDR3 nucleotides: TGTGCCTGGAGTGTAGGGGGGGGCAATCAGCCCCAGCATTTT.

J is TRBJ1-4 and V is TRBV4-1; 9 bases fit TRBD1. Looked up from germline, CDR1 is MGHRA and CDR2 is YSYEKL. V was pared by 0 bases and J by 8 bases, with 10 bases of the junction left unmatched. The CDR3 totals 17 residues. The CDR3 DNA reads TGCGCCAGCAGCCAAGATCCCCCCGCGGGACAGGGCGAAAAACTGTTTTTT. It codes for CASSQDPPAGQGEKLFF.

The chain has TRBV4-2 and TRBJ2-3; 7 bases fit TRBD2. V shed 5 bases, J shed 4 bases, and the junction held 6 bases outside the gene matches. The length of the CDR3 is 14 residues. CDR1 is LGHNA, CDR2 YNFKEQ, per germline. The CDR3 reads CASSYGGSADTQYF. In DNA, the CDR3 is TGTGCCAGCAGCTACGGGGGGTCCGCAGATACGCAGTATTTT.

The CDR3, as DNA: TGTGCCAGTAGTAGCCAAGTTGCGACAGCCACAGATACGCAGTATTTT. Translating gives CASSSQVATATDTQYF. V gene TRBV19 combines with J gene TRBJ2-3, with D possibly being TRBD1 (5 bases). The CDR3 extends over 16 amino acids. In germline, CDR1 is LNHDA, CDR2 SQIVND (reference sequence). Deletions cut 4 bases from V and 2 bases from J, with 16 bases between.

CDR3 bases: TGCAGTGCTGGTGAAGATGGCTACACCTTC. Its protein is CSAGEDGYTF. V usage is TRBV20-1 and J usage is TRBJ1-2; D not certain. With 5 bases removed from V and 6 bases from J, the gap between germline ends came to 7 bases. The germline gives CDR1 DFQATT, CDR2 SNEGSKA (reference sequence). The CDR3 extends over 10 amino acids.

This chain joins TRBV15 and TRBJ2-2; 10 bases match TRBD1. Germline trimming cut 1 base from V and 8 bases from J; bases unmatched to any gene: 10. This CDR3 contains 17 residues. Germline V gene sequence: CDR1 LNHNV, CDR2 YYDKDF (reference sequence). The CDR3 DNA reads as TGTGCCACCAGCAGAGCTAATCCGGGACAGGGGTCGGGGGAGCTGTTTTTT. Translating it yields CATSRANPGQGSGELFF.

This clone was picked up one time. The chain carries TRBV5-1 and TRBJ1-1; no clear D gene. The CDR3 has 14 amino acids. Between the trimmed V and J ends, which lost 4 bases and 0 bases, there was a span of 10 bases. The germline CDR1 and CDR2 sequences are SGHRS and YFSETQ. CDR3 residues: CASSKDGVNTEAFF. CDR3 DNA sequence: TGCGCCAGCAGCAAGGACGGGGTGAACACTGAAGCTTTCTTT.

The chain combines TRBV6-6 with TRBJ1-2, with D perhaps TRBD1 (6 bases). Per germline, CDR1 MNHNY and CDR2 SVGAGI (reference sequence). V was pared by 5 bases and J by 0 bases, with 10 bases between. The CDR3 runs to 14 residues. CDR3 in DNA: TGTGCCAGCAGTGCGGACAGTGCTAACTATGGCTACACCTTC. Translating gives CASSADSANYGYTF.

The CDR3 region is CATSTRNQKSYEQYF. DNA of the CDR3: TGTGCCACCAGCACCCGAAACCAGAAGTCCTACGAGCAGTACTTC. The chain is built from TRBV15 and TRBJ2-7; no firm D call. This CDR3 region has 15 residues. Germline V gives CDR1 LNHNV, CDR2 YYDKDF (reference sequence). V lost 4 bases and J 1 base, leaving 14 bases between the germline ends.

This clone was detected once. The chain couples TRBV6-5 to TRBJ1-4; D unresolved. The CDR3 sequence is 15 residues long. Germline V gene sequence: CDR1 MNHEY, CDR2 SVGAGI. The ends were cut back, 6 bases at V and 0 bases at J, with 11 bases in the middle. This chain's CDR3 is CASSRRSATNEKLFF. In DNA, the CDR3 is TGTGCCAGCAGCCGACGGAGTGCAACTAATGAAAAACTGTTTTTT.

Written as DNA, the CDR3 is TGCAGCGTTGGGACACACGATTATGGCTACACCTTC. The encoded protein is CSVGTHDYGYTF. The rearrangement joins TRBV29-1 to TRBJ1-2, with a possible D match to TRBD1 (5 bases). This CDR3 spans 12 amino acids. Per germline, CDR1 SQVTM and CDR2 ANQGSEA. V shed 4 bases and J shed 5 bases, with 11 bases lying between them.

This rearrangement joins TRBV30 to TRBJ1-4; D gene ambiguous. The germline CDR1 and CDR2 sequences are GTSNPN and SVGIG (reference sequence). CDR3 length: 13 amino acids. V gave up 0 bases and J gave up 8 bases, with 10 bases separating them. The CDR3 sequence is CAWSVRLPEKLFF. The CDR3 DNA reads as TGTGCCTGGAGTGTACGACTCCCAGAAAAACTGTTTTTT.

The chain carries TRBV5-8 and TRBJ1-5, with D hard to call. This CDR3 is built from 13 residues. Germline-derived CDR1 and CDR2 are SGHTS and YDEGEE. V dropped 0 bases and J dropped 7 bases, with 8 bases sitting between them. The CDR3 sequence is CASSLEPWQPQHF. The CDR3 bases are TGTGCCAGCAGCTTGGAACCGTGGCAGCCCCAGCATTTT. The full variable domain, completed using reference TRBV5-8 and TRBJ1-5, is EAGVTQSPTHLIKTRGQQATLRCSPISGHTSVYWYQQALGLGLQFLLWYDEGEERNRGNFPPRFSGRQFPNYSSELNVNALELEDSALYLCASSLEPWQPQHFGDGTRLSIL.

The V and J genes are TRBV7-9 and TRBJ2-3; the match to TRBD1 covers 8 bases. Unmatched junction bases numbered 5, after V lost 4 bases and J lost 2 bases. The germline V gene has CDR1 SEHNR and CDR2 FQNEAQ (reference sequence). CDR3 length equals 15 residues. In DNA form, the CDR3 reads TGTGCCAGCAGCTACCGGACAGGGACCACAGATACGCAGTATTTT. It specifies CASSYRTGTTDTQYF.

CDR3 in amino acids: CASSYRTAGDHTEAFF. The CDR3, as DNA: TGTGCCAGCAGTTACCGGACAGCCGGGGATCACACTGAAGCTTTCTTT. The V call is TRBV6-5, the J call TRBJ1-1; a weak D match, TRBD1 (6 bases). Trimming pared 2 bases from V and 3 bases from J, leaving 16 bases between. Germline V lookup: CDR1 MNHEY, CDR2 SVGAGI. CDR3 length: 16 amino acids.

V and J are TRBV5-1 and TRBJ2-7; unclear D gene. CDR3 length: 13 amino acids. Trimming pared 0 bases from V and 5 bases from J, leaving 9 bases between. CDR1 is SGHRS, CDR2 YFSETQ, per germline. The CDR3 DNA sequence: TGCGCCAGCAGCTTGGGGGTCCCTGACGAGCAGTACTTC. This encodes CASSLGVPDEQYF.

This clone was found once. The gene calls are TRBV6-5 and TRBJ2-5; no definite D call. Trimming took 2 bases from V and 4 from J, leaving 14 bases between them. Germline V lookup: CDR1 MNHEY, CDR2 SVGAGI. The CDR3 has 15 amino acids. CDR3 in DNA: TGTGCCAGCAGTTACGACATGTGGAGCGCAGAGACCCAGTACTTC. Translation: CASSYDMWSAETQYF.

Details on this clone: Additional DNA sequences in this sample encode the identical CDR3. The CDR3 region is CAWSFDRPRKAFF. The DNA for the CDR3 is TGTGCCTGGAGTTTCGACAGGCCTCGGAAGGCTTTCTTT. The V gene is TRBV30, the J gene TRBJ1-1; D is possibly TRBD1 (6 bases). Germline V gene lookup returns CDR1 GTSNPN and CDR2 SVGIG (reference sequence). V lost 2 bases, J lost 11 bases, and 18 bases lay in between. The CDR3 consists of 13 residues.

The chain uses TRBV5-6 and TRBJ2-7; D might be TRBD1 (6 bases). V was cut by 4 bases and J by 5 bases, with 19 bases left in between. CDR1 is SGHDT and CDR2 is YYEEEE in the germline V gene. This CDR3 has 15 amino acids. The chain's CDR3 is CASSPARDTLHEQYF. Here the CDR3 DNA reads TGTGCCAGCAGCCCAGCCCGGGACACCCTCCACGAGCAGTACTTC.

The CDR3 DNA is TGTGCCAGTAGTATACCCGGTTTCGGCAATCAGCCCCAGCATTTT. The encoded protein is CASSIPGFGNQPQHF. The genes are TRBV19 and TRBJ1-5; D is uncertain. Germline CDR1 reads LNHDA; CDR2 reads SQIVND (reference sequence). The CDR3 runs 15 residues. The germline V and J ends were trimmed by 2 bases and 2 bases, with 10 bases remaining between them.

The chain uses TRBV5-4 and TRBJ2-3, with a tentative D call TRBD2 (6 bases). The germline V and J ends were trimmed by 0 bases and 6 bases, with 8 bases remaining between them. The CDR3 consists of 13 residues. Germline CDR1 reads SGHNT; CDR2 reads YYREEE (reference sequence). CDR3 bases: TGTGCCAGCAGCTTGGGGGAGGCGGATACGCAGTATTTT. It specifies CASSLGEADTQYF.